This entry lists 19 T cell receptor beta chains sequenced from one sample in a study of T cells in Graves' hyperthyroidism and ophthalmopathy. The investigators amplified TCR beta CDR3 regions from RNA transcripts. HTBI primers drove first-round RT-PCR of the TCR CDR3. In TCRdb, the multiplex PCR reads were re-called with MiXCR into one record per CDR3 protein. This sample carries roughly 720,000 distinct CDR3 sequences, around 15% of them seen once, and the ten largest clones take 15% to 17%. Sequenced sample: blood. Every receptor here comes from a man in his fifties or sixties with Graves' hyperthyroidism.

V usage is TRBV5-4 and J usage is TRBJ1-4, with D tentatively TRBD1 (6 bases). CDR1 and CDR2 from the germline V gene are SGHNT and YYREEE (reference sequence). Trimming pared 0 bases from V and 8 bases from J, leaving 8 bases between. There are 13 residues in the CDR3. The CDR3 loop is CASSLDRAEKLFF. The CDR3 DNA reads TGTGCCAGCAGCTTGGACAGGGCGGAAAAACTGTTTTTT.

The chain recombines TRBV4-2 with TRBJ2-2, with TRBD1 as a possible D gene (6 bases). With 3 bases removed from V and 1 base from J, the gap between germline ends came to 9 bases. The CDR3 consists of 15 residues. CDR1 and CDR2 (germline): LGHNA, YNFKEQ. The CDR3 DNA is TGTGCCAGCAGCCAGCAGGGGCGGAACACCGGGGAGCTGTTTTTT. It yields the protein CASSQQGRNTGELFF.

This clonotype was detected ten times or more. The chain recombines TRBV27 with TRBJ2-7; D may be TRBD2 (6 bases). The ends were cut back, 5 bases at V and 1 base at J, with 12 bases in the middle. The CDR3 is made up of 14 amino acids. Germline values: CDR1 MNHEY, CDR2 SMNVEV (reference sequence). The CDR3 here is CASSGTERSYEQYF. For the CDR3, the DNA is TGTGCCAGCAGTGGGACTGAAAGATCCTACGAGCAGTACTTC.

The rearrangement links TRBV28 to TRBJ2-2; TRBD2 aligns across 8 bases. Trimming at V came to 3 bases and at J to 0 bases, leaving 21 bases not matched to a gene. In germline, CDR1 is MDHEN, CDR2 SYDVKM. There are 22 residues in the CDR3. The CDR3, as DNA: TGTGCCAGCAGTTTTCTTCCCGACAGGCTTCTAGAGCGGGAGCCGAACACCGGGGAGCTGTTTTTT. This sequence encodes CASSFLPDRLLEREPNTGELFF.

This chain connects TRBV15 to TRBJ1-1, with D unclear. V dropped 2 bases and J dropped 3 bases, with 10 bases sitting between them. The germline V gene encodes CDR1 LNHNV and CDR2 YYDKDF (reference sequence). The CDR3 is made up of 14 amino acids. The CDR3 DNA reads as TGTGCCACCAGCAGACTAGGACGGCACACTGAAGCTTTCTTT. Its translation: CATSRLGRHTEAFF.

With regard to this clonotype: A much larger clone sits a single nucleotide away, making a read error possible. The rearrangement uses TRBV3-1 and TRBJ2-5, with 13 nucleotides matching TRBD2. In germline, CDR1 is LGHDT, CDR2 YNNKEL (reference sequence). The CDR3 spans 14 residues. The J segment lost 9 bases and the V segment lost 5 bases, leaving 6 bases of the junction unmatched. The CDR3 DNA is TGTGCCAGCAGCTGGACTAGCGGGAGTGAGGCCCAGTACTTC. Residues: CASSWTSGSEAQYF.

CDR3 in amino acids: CAWRGDRGRIKTEAFF. As DNA, the CDR3 is TGTGCCTGGAGAGGGGACAGAGGGAGGATAAAGACTGAAGCTTTCTTT. This chain connects TRBV30 to TRBJ1-1; 7 bases line up with TRBD1. This CDR3 has 16 amino acids. Germline CDR1 and CDR2: GTSNPN and SVGIG (reference sequence). The trim removed 3 bases at V and 5 bases at J, leaving 15 bases unmatched.

This clonotype was observed a handful of times. The chain carries TRBV10-3 and TRBJ2-1; TRBD2 aligns across 9 bases. CDR1 and CDR2 (germline): ENHRY, SYGVKD. CDR3 length: 15 residues. V dropped 6 bases and J dropped 8; count of bases not matched to a gene: 11. The CDR3: CAISLGGGRADEQFF. CDR3 sequence (DNA): TGTGCCATCAGCCTTGGGGGCGGGAGGGCCGATGAGCAGTTCTTC.

Ten or more counts support this clonotype. V usage is TRBV20-1 and J usage is TRBJ2-5; 8 nucleotides align to TRBD2. The CDR3 covers 18 residues. The germline V gene has CDR1 DFQATT and CDR2 SNEGSKA (reference sequence). V gave up 1 base and J gave up 1 base; unmatched junction bases: 14. This CDR3 is CSARVQTGTRGGQETQYF. The CDR3 DNA sequence: TGCAGTGCTAGAGTCCAGACCGGGACTAGGGGGGGCCAAGAGACCCAGTACTTC.

The CDR3 DNA follows: TGCGCCAGCAGCTTTCGACTGGATACGCAGTATTTT. Translated, it gives CASSFRLDTQYF. The V gene is TRBV5-1, the J gene TRBJ2-3; D remains ambiguous. This CDR3 is built from 12 residues. Germline V CDR1 and CDR2: SGHRS, YFSETQ. The V end was cut by 2 bases, the J end by 6 bases, with 7 bases between.

This clonotype was observed many times. V usage is TRBV28 and J usage is TRBJ2-6, with D possibly matching TRBD1 (5 bases). Germline V gives CDR1 MDHEN, CDR2 SYDVKM. The CDR3 has 15 residues. Between the trimmed V and J ends, which lost 5 bases and 2 bases, there was a span of 10 bases. The DNA of the CDR3 is TGTGCCAGCAGTCCCTTGACAGCTGGGGCCAACGTCCTGACTTTC. This sequence encodes CASSPLTAGANVLTF.

This chain connects TRBV2 to TRBJ2-3; TRBD2 agrees at 12 bases. CDR3 size: 18 residues. Looked up from germline, CDR1 is SNHLY and CDR2 is FYNNEI. The V segment lost 6 bases and the J segment 1 base; nucleotides outside the gene matches: 11. CDR3 in DNA: TGTGCCAGCAGCCCAAAGCCCGGACTAGCGGGACGCACAGATACGCAGTATTTT. This translates into CASSPKPGLAGRTDTQYF.

This clonotype was seen more than once but under ten times. V gene TRBV5-1 combines with J gene TRBJ2-1; 9 positions agree with TRBD2. V shed 7 bases and J 5 bases; nucleotides not matched to a gene: 10. Germline CDR1 SGHRS, CDR2 YFSETQ. The CDR3 is 15 amino acids. The CDR3 DNA reads TGCGCCAGCCAGCGGTCTAGCGGGGCCCACAATGAGCAGTTCTTC. This sequence encodes CASQRSSGAHNEQFF.

This clonotype was observed many times. V and J are TRBV18 and TRBJ2-5; D gene unclear. The V end lost 0 bases, the J end lost 3 bases, and 5 bases lay between the germline ends. The CDR3 contains 13 residues. The germline V gene encodes CDR1 KGHSH and CDR2 LQKENI. The CDR3: CASSPPVEETQYF. The DNA for the CDR3 is TGTGCCAGCTCACCACCGGTAGAAGAGACCCAGTACTTC.

The CDR3 sequence is CASSPGLAGLPGEFF. As DNA, the CDR3 is TGTGCCAGCAGCCCGGGACTAGCGGGACTTCCGGGGGAGTTCTTC. This sequence joins TRBV9 and TRBJ2-1, with 13 positions matching TRBD2. Per the germline V gene, CDR1 is SGDLS and CDR2 is YYNGEE. The CDR3 has 15 residues. Germline trimming cut 4 bases from V and 14 bases from J; bases unmatched to any gene: 12.

This clonotype came up a few times. V and J are TRBV19 and TRBJ1-2; 8 positions agree with TRBD1. The germline gives CDR1 LNHDA, CDR2 SQIVND (reference sequence). This CDR3 region has 14 residues. Unmatched junction bases numbered 5, after V lost 5 bases and J lost 3 bases. CDR3 sequence: CASSPRGLYYGYTF. As DNA, the CDR3 is TGTGCCAGTAGTCCCAGGGGGCTGTACTATGGCTACACCTTC.

This rearrangement joins TRBV5-1 to TRBJ1-4; 7 bases fit TRBD1. The CDR3 is 16 residues long. The V gene's germline CDR1 is SGHRS and CDR2 YFSETQ. J was trimmed by 4 bases and V by 4 bases; bases with no gene match: 10. Here the CDR3 DNA reads TGCGCCAGCAGCCCAGTGATCAGGGGGGGTAATGAAAAACTGTTTTTT. Translation gives CASSPVIRGGNEKLFF.

This clonotype has more than one count but fewer than ten. V is TRBV3-1 and J is TRBJ2-5, with D possibly TRBD1 on 6 matching bases. CDR1 LGHDT and CDR2 YNNKEL come from the germline V gene (reference sequence). Between the trimmed V and J ends, which lost 5 bases and 3 bases, there was a span of 13 bases. The CDR3 consists of 14 residues. CDR3 DNA: TGTGCCAGCAGCTTGGACCCAGGGGAAGAGACCCAGTACTTC. As protein: CASSLDPGEETQYF.

The table lists this clonotype with a few counts. This chain connects TRBV19 to TRBJ2-1, with 7 positions matching TRBD2. There are 14 residues in the CDR3. V dropped 1 base and J dropped 6; count of bases not matched to a gene: 3. The germline gives CDR1 LNHDA, CDR2 SQIVND (reference sequence). CDR3 protein: CASSIAGGFNEQFF. CDR3 coding DNA: TGTGCCAGTAGTATAGCGGGAGGATTCAATGAGCAGTTCTTC.